Listed below are T cell receptor beta chains from one sample, sequenced in a study of regulatory T cells in long-lasting Graves disease. TCRdb called the multiplex PCR reads again in MiXCR, with one record for every CDR3 protein. The table lists 400,000 to 500,000 distinct CDR3 sequences, around 16% of them singletons. The same sample was also used in a study of T cells in Graves' hyperthyroidism and ophthalmopathy.

The input for sequencing was peripheral blood mononuclear cells (PBMCs), taken at new diagnosis, from a patient treated with antithyroid drugs. Receptors originate from a woman aged 40 to 49 with Graves disease. Each CDR3 is given with its conserved first and last residue. The D gene is left open where the match is weak. Clone size is not always given. Where it is, it says once, few, many or a class for expanded clones.

V gene: TRBV7-2; D gene: .; clone size: many; J gene: TRBJ1-5; CDR3 DNA: TGTGCCAGCAGCGTTAGGGGGAATCAGCCCCAGCATTTT; CDR3 protein: CASSVRGNQPQHF
V gene: TRBV5-5; D gene: .; clone size: many; J gene: TRBJ2-3; CDR3 DNA: TGTGCCAGCAGGCCGACTAGTGGGGGCGCGGATACGCAGTATTTT; CDR3 protein: CASRPTSGGADTQYF
V gene: TRBV28; D gene: .; clone size: many; J gene: TRBJ1-1; CDR3 DNA: TGTGCCAGCAGTTTCCTCGGGTACCCTGAAGCTTTCTTT; CDR3 protein: CASSFLGYPEAFF
V gene: TRBV20-1; D gene: .; clone size: many; J gene: TRBJ2-3; CDR3 DNA: TGCAGTGCTAGAGCCTCGGGGAGCCCCACAGATACGCAGTATTTT; CDR3 protein: CSARASGSPTDTQYF
V gene: TRBV10-3; D gene: TRBD2; clone size: many; J gene: TRBJ2-1; CDR3 DNA: TGTGCCATCAGACCGGGACTAGCGGCGAATGAGCAGTTCTTC; CDR3 protein: CAIRPGLAANEQFF
V gene: TRBV7-9; D gene: .; clone size: few; J gene: TRBJ2-3; CDR3 DNA: TGTGCCAGCAGCTTAGAAAGGAGCCTCACTAGCACAGATACGCAGTATTTT; CDR3 protein: CASSLERSLTSTDTQYF
V gene: TRBV18; D gene: .; clone size: many; J gene: TRBJ2-1; CDR3 DNA: TGTGCCAGCTCGGTAGCTAGGGACAATGAGCAGTTCTTC; CDR3 protein: CASSVARDNEQFF
V gene: TRBV7-6; D gene: .; clone size: .; J gene: TRBJ2-1; CDR3 DNA: TGTGCCAGCAGTATCTTACAGGGAGGTATCAATGAGCAGTTCTTC; CDR3 protein: CASSILQGGINEQFF
V gene: TRBV10-1; D gene: .; clone size: few; J gene: TRBJ2-2; CDR3 DNA: TGCGCCAGCAGTAGAAAACTCGCCGGGGAGCTGTTTTTT; CDR3 protein: CASSRKLAGELFF
V gene: TRBV6-1; D gene: .; clone size: .; J gene: TRBJ1-5; CDR3 DNA: TGTGCCAGCTCGTCCGACGCGGGGGAAGTTCAGCCCCAGCATTTT; CDR3 protein: CASSSDAGEVQPQHF
V gene: TRBV11-2; D gene: .; clone size: many; J gene: TRBJ2-7; CDR3 DNA: TGTGCCAGCAGCTTAGCCCCCGCTGGCGGGCAGTACTTC; CDR3 protein: CASSLAPAGGQYF
V gene: TRBV27; D gene: .; clone size: once; J gene: TRBJ1-1; CDR3 DNA: TGTGCCAGCAGTCCGTATTGGGGAACTGAAGCTTTCTTT; CDR3 protein: CASSPYWGTEAFF
V gene: TRBV11-2; D gene: TRBD2; clone size: many; J gene: TRBJ2-7; CDR3 DNA: TGTGCCAGCAGCTCGCCACGGGCGGGAGGGCGAGGATACGAGCAGTACTTC; CDR3 protein: CASSSPRAGGRGYEQYF
V gene: TRBV5-5; D gene: .; clone size: .; J gene: TRBJ1-3; CDR3 DNA: TGTGCCAGCAGAGACATTGGATTCTCTGGAAACACCATATATTTT; CDR3 protein: CASRDIGFSGNTIYF
V gene: TRBV20-1; D gene: .; clone size: many; J gene: TRBJ2-3; CDR3 DNA: TGCAGTGCTATAAAGCAGTACCGCACAGATACGCAGTATTTT; CDR3 protein: CSAIKQYRTDTQYF
V gene: TRBV20-1; D gene: .; clone size: many; J gene: TRBJ1-1; CDR3 DNA: TGCAGTGCTAGAGATCCAGGAGGGACTGAAGCTTTCTTT; CDR3 protein: CSARDPGGTEAFF
V gene: TRBV7-2; D gene: TRBD1; clone size: many; J gene: TRBJ2-1; CDR3 DNA: TGTGCCAGCAGATCAGACAGGGGGCGGGGGAGGAATGAGCAGTTCTTC; CDR3 protein: CASRSDRGRGRNEQFF
V gene: TRBV20-1; D gene: .; clone size: many; J gene: TRBJ2-3; CDR3 DNA: TGCAGTGCCCGGGGGGCGGGAGAGGTTGATACGCAGTATTTT; CDR3 protein: CSARGAGEVDTQYF
V gene: TRBV5-1; D gene: .; clone size: many; J gene: TRBJ1-2; CDR3 DNA: TGCGCCAGCAGCTTCGGCACGGCACGCTATGGCTACACCTTC; CDR3 protein: CASSFGTARYGYTF
V gene: TRBV12-3/TRBV12-4; D gene: .; clone size: .; J gene: TRBJ1-5; CDR3 DNA: TGTGCCAGCAGTTTAGAGGGAATAGGCAATCAGCCCCAGCATTTT; CDR3 protein: CASSLEGIGNQPQHF
V gene: TRBV11-2; D gene: .; clone size: many; J gene: TRBJ2-3; CDR3 DNA: TGTGCCAGCAGCCACGGGACCCGAGATACGCAGTATTTT; CDR3 protein: CASSHGTRDTQYF
V gene: TRBV4-2; D gene: .; clone size: .; J gene: TRBJ1-6; CDR3 DNA: TGTGCCAGCAGCCAAGTTGGGGGCAGCAATTCACCCCTCCACTTT; CDR3 protein: CASSQVGGSNSPLHF
V gene: TRBV20-1; D gene: .; clone size: .; J gene: TRBJ1-2; CDR3 DNA: TGCAGTGCGCACCACAGGAGGACTAACTATGGCTACACCTTC; CDR3 protein: CSAHHRRTNYGYTF
V gene: TRBV5-4; D gene: TRBD2; clone size: .; J gene: TRBJ2-3; CDR3 DNA: TGTGCCAGCAGCTTGAAGCGGGAGGGCCATGGAGATACGCAGTATTTT; CDR3 protein: CASSLKREGHGDTQYF
V gene: TRBV28; D gene: .; clone size: many; J gene: TRBJ2-7; CDR3 DNA: TGTGCCAGCAGTTTAACGGGGTTCGAGCAGTACTTC; CDR3 protein: CASSLTGFEQYF
V gene: TRBV28; D gene: .; clone size: many; J gene: TRBJ1-4; CDR3 DNA: TGTGCCAGCAGTTTCGCAGGAACGAATGAAAAACTGTTTTTT; CDR3 protein: CASSFAGTNEKLFF
V gene: TRBV10-3; D gene: TRBD2; clone size: .; J gene: TRBJ2-7; CDR3 DNA: TGTGCCATCAGTGAGTCAGCCGCCGGGACTAGCGGGTCCTACGAGCAGTACTTC; CDR3 protein: CAISESAAGTSGSYEQYF
V gene: TRBV11-3; D gene: .; clone size: many; J gene: TRBJ1-1; CDR3 DNA: TGTGCCAGCAGCCCCCTTTGGCGGAACACTGAAGCTTTCTTT; CDR3 protein: CASSPLWRNTEAFF
V gene: TRBV28; D gene: .; clone size: many; J gene: TRBJ2-5; CDR3 DNA: TGTGCCAGCACCCTTTCCCCCGGCAGGTCAGAGACCCAGTACTTC; CDR3 protein: CASTLSPGRSETQYF
V gene: TRBV28; D gene: TRBD2; clone size: many; J gene: TRBJ2-4; CDR3 DNA: TGTGCCAGCAGTTTAGGGCAGACTAGCGGGAGTGGGGACATTCAGTACTTC; CDR3 protein: CASSLGQTSGSGDIQYF
V gene: TRBV12-3/TRBV12-4; D gene: TRBD1; clone size: many; J gene: TRBJ1-3; CDR3 DNA: TGTGCCAGCAGTATCGGGACAGGGTCTGGAAACACCATATATTTT; CDR3 protein: CASSIGTGSGNTIYF
V gene: TRBV20-1; D gene: TRBD1; clone size: .; J gene: TRBJ1-6; CDR3 DNA: TGCAGTGCTGGGGACTGGACAGGGACGGGGAATTCACCCCTCCACTTT; CDR3 protein: CSAGDWTGTGNSPLHF
V gene: TRBV27; D gene: .; clone size: few; J gene: TRBJ1-1; CDR3 DNA: TGTGCCAGCAGTTTATCGGGGAGGCGGGACACTGAAGCTTTCTTT; CDR3 protein: CASSLSGRRDTEAFF
V gene: TRBV6-1; D gene: TRBD1; clone size: many; J gene: TRBJ2-7; CDR3 DNA: TGTGCCAGCAGTCCCCTGGGACAGAGTTACGAGCAGTACTTC; CDR3 protein: CASSPLGQSYEQYF
V gene: TRBV5-4; D gene: .; clone size: few; J gene: TRBJ2-1; CDR3 DNA: TGTGCCAGCAGCTTGGATCAGGTGGCGGTCGACAATGAGCAGTTCTTC; CDR3 protein: CASSLDQVAVDNEQFF
V gene: TRBV2; D gene: TRBD1; clone size: many; J gene: TRBJ1-5; CDR3 DNA: TGTGCCAGCAGTGAAGGGGTGGGAGACAGGGCAACAAATCAGCCCCAGCATTTT; CDR3 protein: CASSEGVGDRATNQPQHF
V gene: TRBV10-1; D gene: .; clone size: .; J gene: TRBJ2-4; CDR3 DNA: TGCGCCAGCAGTGAATCAGATTTAAACATTCAGTACTTC; CDR3 protein: CASSESDLNIQYF
V gene: TRBV11-2; D gene: TRBD2; clone size: .; J gene: TRBJ2-3; CDR3 DNA: TGTGCCAGCAGCCGACCGGGGGGGCCCGGAGATACGCAGTATTTT; CDR3 protein: CASSRPGGPGDTQYF
V gene: TRBV11-2; D gene: .; clone size: many; J gene: TRBJ2-7; CDR3 DNA: TGTGCCAGCAGCTTGTTGAATGGGGAGACCTACGAGCAGTACTTC; CDR3 protein: CASSLLNGETYEQYF
V gene: TRBV11-3; D gene: TRBD2; clone size: many; J gene: TRBJ2-1; CDR3 DNA: TGTGCCAGCAGCTTAGATGGGACTAGCGGGAGTGAGAATGAGCAGTTCTTC; CDR3 protein: CASSLDGTSGSENEQFF
V gene: TRBV28; D gene: TRBD2; clone size: many; J gene: TRBJ2-3; CDR3 DNA: TGTGCCAGCAGACCGCCTTGGGCGGGAGGGCCGGGCACAGATACGCAGTATTTT; CDR3 protein: CASRPPWAGGPGTDTQYF
V gene: TRBV10-3; D gene: TRBD2; clone size: many; J gene: TRBJ2-1; CDR3 DNA: TGTGCCATCACGGAGGTAGCGGGAAGCAATGAGCAGTTCTTC; CDR3 protein: CAITEVAGSNEQFF
V gene: TRBV20-1; D gene: TRBD2; clone size: .; J gene: TRBJ2-3; CDR3 DNA: TGCAGTGCTAGAGGTACCAGAGCGGGAACCACAGATACGCAGTATTTT; CDR3 protein: CSARGTRAGTTDTQYF
V gene: TRBV12-3/TRBV12-4; D gene: .; clone size: many; J gene: TRBJ2-2; CDR3 DNA: TGTGCCAGCAGTTTAAGCTTCACCGGGGAGCTGTTTTTT; CDR3 protein: CASSLSFTGELFF
V gene: TRBV9; D gene: TRBD1; clone size: .; J gene: TRBJ2-1; CDR3 DNA: TGTGCCAGCAGCCCGTGGGACAGGGTCAATGAGCAGTTCTTC; CDR3 protein: CASSPWDRVNEQFF
V gene: TRBV13; D gene: .; clone size: few; J gene: TRBJ2-2; CDR3 DNA: TGTGCCAGCAGCCACCGGGACTTAGTCGTAGGCGGGGAGCTGTTTTTT; CDR3 protein: CASSHRDLVVGGELFF
V gene: TRBV7-9; D gene: .; clone size: many; J gene: TRBJ2-4; CDR3 DNA: TGTGCCAGCAGCTTATCCCTAGCCAAAAACATTCAGTACTTC; CDR3 protein: CASSLSLAKNIQYF
V gene: TRBV6-2/TRBV6-3; D gene: TRBD1; clone size: .; J gene: TRBJ2-1; CDR3 DNA: TGTGCCAGCAGTTACAGGACAGGGTACAATGAGCAGTTCTTC; CDR3 protein: CASSYRTGYNEQFF